Below are 8 T cell receptor beta chains sequenced from a single sample in a study of regulatory T cells in long-lasting Graves disease. Time point denoted: newly diagnosed GD, antithyroid drugs for less than 3 months. From RNA extracted from PBMCs, the TCR library was made. TCR beta libraries were built with iRepertoire HTBI primers and Arm-PCR of CDR3 regions. TCRdb analysed the multiplex PCR reads with MiXCR anew, one entry per CDR3 protein. The sample carries 350,000 to 500,000 distinct CDR3 sequences, roughly 15% recorded once. A further study also used this sample, focusing on T cells in Graves' hyperthyroidism and ophthalmopathy.

The material sequenced was peripheral blood mononuclear cells (PBMCs), taken at new diagnosis, from a patient treated with antithyroid drugs. Every receptor here comes from a woman between 45 and 65 years old with Graves disease.

The genes are TRBV6-1 and TRBJ2-7; D is undetermined. The length of the CDR3 is 11 residues. With 5 bases removed from V and 5 bases from J, the gap between germline ends came to 7 bases. Germline values: CDR1 MNHNS, CDR2 SASEGT. CDR3 DNA: TGTGCCAGCAGTTACAGAGACGAGCAGTACTTC. Protein sequence: CASSYRDEQYF.

On this clonotype: One base away lies a much larger clone, so this may be a sequencing read error. V is TRBV28 and J is TRBJ1-3, with 8 nucleotides matching TRBD1. With V trimmed by 7 bases and J by 2 bases, 19 bases remained unmatched. There are 19 residues in the CDR3. CDR1 is MDHEN, CDR2 SYDVKM, per germline. The CDR3 loop is CASTRNRDRWILPGNTIYF. CDR3 nucleotide sequence: TGTGCCAGCACCAGAAACCGGGACAGGTGGATTCTTCCTGGAAACACCATATATTTT.

As regards this clonotype: A single base separates this from a much larger clone, so it may be a read error. The genes are TRBV28 and TRBJ2-7; 7 nucleotides match TRBD1. J was trimmed by 7 bases and V by 6 bases; bases with no gene match: 18. CDR3 length: 16 residues. Germline CDR1 reads MDHEN; CDR2 reads SYDVKM. This CDR3 is CASSPRQGASYNEQYF. As DNA, the CDR3 is TGTGCCAGCAGCCCACGACAGGGTGCGTCGTACAATGAGCAGTACTTC.

This clonotype was found a few times. The CDR3 spells CASSLGTGGNTIYF. CDR3 nucleotides: TGTGCCAGCAGTTTAGGGACAGGGGGAAACACCATATATTTT. The rearrangement uses TRBV12-3 or TRBV12-4 and TRBJ1-3, with 8 bases identical to TRBD1. The ends lost 1 base at V and 4 bases at J; junction bases unmatched: 0. The CDR3 is 14 amino acids.

Remarks on this clonotype: The CDR3 does not close with the conserved phenylalanine or tryptophan, likely indicating a read error. The J gene is TRBJ1-6, the V gene TRBV6-2 or TRBV6-3; TRBD1 agrees at 7 bases. The CDR3 totals 17 residues. Germline loops: CDR1 MNHEY, CDR2 SVGEGT. V shed 2 bases and J 7 bases; nucleotides not matched to a gene: 11. The CDR3 is CASSYDKGAGWNSPLHL. CDR3 coding DNA: TGTGCCAGCAGTTACGATAAGGGGGCAGGGTGGAATTCACCCCTCCACCTT.

This clonotype was recorded at least ten times. J is TRBJ1-1 and V is TRBV18; 7 bases match TRBD1. V lost 1 base to trimming and J lost 3 bases; unmatched junction nucleotides: 11. There are 17 residues in the CDR3. Germline CDR1 and CDR2: KGHSH and LQKENI. The CDR3 here is CASSPRRNDREDTEAFF. In nucleotides, the CDR3 is TGTGCCAGCTCACCACGACGAAACGACAGGGAGGACACTGAAGCTTTCTTT.

There are many counts of this clonotype. The CDR3 loop reads CANQGLAGAEQYF. CDR3 in DNA: TGTGCCAACCAAGGACTAGCGGGAGCCGAGCAGTACTTC. The chain joins TRBV10-3 to TRBJ2-7; 13 bases align to TRBD2. CDR1 and CDR2 from the germline V gene are ENHRY and SYGVKD. CDR3 length equals 13 residues. Germline trimming cut 10 bases from V and 6 bases from J; bases unmatched to any gene: 6.

This clonotype was observed a few times. The V and J genes are TRBV19 and TRBJ2-7; 8 bases align to TRBD1. V dropped 4 bases and J dropped 5; count of bases not matched to a gene: 7. The length of the CDR3 is 14 residues. The germline CDR1 and CDR2 sequences are LNHDA and SQIVND (reference sequence). In nucleotides, the CDR3 is TGTGCCAGTAGTAGGGCAGGGGGCTTCCACGAGCAGTACTTC. As protein: CASSRAGGFHEQYF.